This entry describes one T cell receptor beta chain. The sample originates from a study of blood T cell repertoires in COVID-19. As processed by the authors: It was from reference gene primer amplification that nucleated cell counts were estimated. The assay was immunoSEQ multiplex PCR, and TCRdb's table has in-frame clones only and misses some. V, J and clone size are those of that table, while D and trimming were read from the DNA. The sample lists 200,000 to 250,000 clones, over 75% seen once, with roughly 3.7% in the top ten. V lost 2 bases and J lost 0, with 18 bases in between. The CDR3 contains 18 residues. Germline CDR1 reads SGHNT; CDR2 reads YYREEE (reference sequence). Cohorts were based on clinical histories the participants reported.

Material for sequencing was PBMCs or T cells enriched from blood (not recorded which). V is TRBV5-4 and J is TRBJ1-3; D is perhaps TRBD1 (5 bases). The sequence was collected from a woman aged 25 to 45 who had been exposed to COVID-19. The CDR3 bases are TGTGCCAGCAGCTTAAACCCGGCAGGGCCCGGCTCTGGAAACACCATATATTTT. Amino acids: CASSLNPAGPGSGNTIYF.